This TCR beta chain was recorded in a study of T cells in localized non-small cell lung cancer. This CDR3 has 15 amino acids. J lost 3 bases, V lost 6 bases, and 6 bases had no gene match. Germline CDR1 is SGHNT and CDR2 is YENEEA. Generated by immunoSEQ multiplex PCR, the TCRdb table keeps only in-frame clones and is missing some. The data show 4,000 to 6,000 clones, roughly 52% seen once. The source was lymph node tissue, collected before any cancer treatment. This TCR derives from a male donor at least 60 years old with stage I squamous cell lung carcinoma. The chain employs TRBV11-3 and TRBJ2-1; TRBD1 matches 9 bases. CDR3: CASRLTGGFYNEQFF. In DNA form, the CDR3 reads TGTGCCAGCAGGTTGACAGGGGGTTTCTACAATGAGCAGTTCTTC.